This passage covers 21 T cell receptor beta chains from one sample sequenced in a study of cytomegalovirus exposure and HLA in healthy donors. The PCR used 60 Vbeta and 13 Jbeta primers. TCRdb's table, derived via immunoSEQ multiplex PCR, lists solely in-frame clones and lacks some. The sample comprises approximately 74,000 clones, roughly 78% of which are singletons, and approximately 9.9% rests with the top ten. Material for sequencing was PBMCs. All receptors derive from a man aged 40-49 years in good health and CMV-seronegative.

CDR3 DNA sequence: TGTGCCATCCGCGGAGGGCCCGGAGAGACCCAGTACTTC. It codes for CAIRGGPGETQYF. The genes are TRBV7-6 and TRBJ2-5; a weak D match, TRBD2 (6 bases). The CDR3 is 13 residues long. Trimming removed 10 bases from V and 4 bases from J, with 16 bases in between. Germline lookup yields CDR1 SGHVS and CDR2 FNYEAQ.

The chain combines TRBV6-5 with TRBJ2-5; D unresolved. The J call is in doubt because the DNA end fits TRBJ2-7 better. This CDR3 is built from 10 residues. Germline V lookup: CDR1 MNHEY, CDR2 SVGAGI. CDR3 residues: CASANYEQYF. The CDR3 nucleotides are TGTGCCAGCGCAAACTACGAGCAGTACTTC.

V is TRBV18 and J is TRBJ1-1, with 12 bases identical to TRBD1. The germline V gene has CDR1 KGHSH and CDR2 LQKENI. CDR3 length: 18 residues. V lost 6 bases, J lost 6 bases, and 17 bases stayed unmatched. The chain's CDR3 is CASSASRGTGGGGAEAFF. The CDR3 nucleotides are TGTGCCAGCTCCGCTTCACGGGGGACAGGGGGCGGTGGCGCTGAAGCTTTCTTT.

The chain couples TRBV5-6 to TRBJ2-5; D is unclear. The CDR3 contains 14 residues. Trimming took 4 bases from V and 0 from J, leaving 10 bases between them. Germline CDR1 reads SGHDT; CDR2 reads YYEEEE. CDR3 in DNA: TGTGCCAGCAGCCCCACAGTGTACCAAGAGACCCAGTACTTC. This encodes CASSPTVYQETQYF.

A single count supports this clone. The chain links TRBV28 to TRBJ2-7; 7 positions match TRBD1. The CDR3 length is 16 residues. V trimming: 3 bases; J trimming: 3 bases; junction bases outside the gene matches: 11. Germline CDR1 MDHEN, CDR2 SYDVKM. CDR3 residues: CASSFRLEGGDYEQYF. The CDR3 DNA follows: TGTGCCAGCAGTTTCCGTTTGGAAGGGGGCGACTACGAGCAGTACTTC.

This clone appeared a few times. The chain is built from TRBV2 and TRBJ1-2; D is undetermined. The V gene's germline CDR1 is SNHLY and CDR2 FYNNEI. Trimming took off 6 bases at V and 1 base at J, with 9 bases between the two ends. This CDR3 spans 13 amino acids. This CDR3 reads CASRSLFNYGYTF. The CDR3 DNA reads as TGTGCCAGCAGGTCCCTATTTAACTATGGCTACACCTTC.

The rearrangement uses TRBV5-5 and TRBJ2-3; a weak D match, TRBD1 (6 bases). CDR3 size: 16 residues. CDR1 is SGHKS, CDR2 YYEKEE, per germline (reference sequence). With 4 bases removed from V and 6 bases from J, the gap between germline ends came to 21 bases. The CDR3 is CASSRGPAGQGDTQYF. The CDR3 DNA follows: TGTGCCAGCAGCAGGGGCCCGGCTGGTCAGGGGGATACGCAGTATTTT.

This clone appeared a few times. The V call is TRBV6-1, the J call TRBJ1-4; TRBD1 matches 9 bases. This CDR3 is 13 amino acids long. Germline CDR1 MNHNS, CDR2 SASEGT. J lost 16 bases, V lost 3 bases, and 9 bases had no gene match. The CDR3 region is CASSDSAKDRGFF. Written as DNA, the CDR3 is TGTGCCAGCAGTGATTCTGCGAAGGACAGGGGGTTTTTT.

The V call is TRBV4-1, the J call TRBJ1-1; D possibly corresponds to TRBD1 (6 bases). The length of the CDR3 is 15 residues. Trimming stripped 5 bases from V and 4 bases from J, with 17 bases between. Germline assignment: CDR1 MGHRA and CDR2 YSYEKL. The DNA of the CDR3 is TGCGCCAGCAGCTTCCCAGGGGCAGTAAGCACTGAAGCTTTCTTT. Its translation is CASSFPGAVSTEAFF.

The gene calls are TRBV5-1 and TRBJ2-5; D unclear. Germline V gives CDR1 SGHRS, CDR2 YFSETQ. The CDR3 is 12 amino acids. Trimming took off 7 bases at V and 5 bases at J, with 12 bases between the two ends. This CDR3 is CASGAEAETQYF. The DNA for the CDR3 is TGCGCCAGCGGAGCTGAAGCGGAGACCCAGTACTTC.

The chain couples TRBV6-6 to TRBJ1-2; D not resolved. Germline V gives CDR1 MNHNY, CDR2 SVGAGI (reference sequence). The CDR3 contains 14 residues. The V end lost 6 bases, the J end lost 8 bases, and 19 bases lay between the germline ends. The CDR3 DNA sequence: TGTGCCAGCAGCCCCGCCGGCGGGCCGCGAGGCTACACCTTC. Amino acid sequence: CASSPAGGPRGYTF.

This clone was recorded a few times. V and J are TRBV6-1 and TRBJ1-5, with D possibly TRBD1 on 5 matching bases. Trimming left V 4 bases short and J 1 base short, with 14 bases between. Germline-derived CDR1 and CDR2 are MNHNS and SASEGT. CDR3 length equals 16 residues. CDR3 loop: CASSATNKGSNQPQHF. The CDR3, as DNA: TGTGCCAGCAGTGCCACGAACAAGGGGAGCAATCAGCCCCAGCATTTT.

This clone was observed a few times. The V gene is TRBV5-1, the J gene TRBJ1-3; 7 bases map to TRBD1. Germline trimming cut 0 bases from V and 6 bases from J; bases unmatched to any gene: 6. Germline CDR1 is SGHRS and CDR2 is YFSETQ. CDR3 length equals 15 residues. The CDR3 DNA reads as TGCGCCAGCAGCTTGGCGACAGGGTCGGAAAACACCATATATTTT. It yields the protein CASSLATGSENTIYF.

The CDR3 sequence is CASRMAPSTDTQYF. The CDR3 DNA reads TGTGCCAGCAGGATGGCACCGAGCACAGATACGCAGTATTTT. The chain links TRBV2 to TRBJ2-3, with D hard to call. V shed 6 bases and J shed 0 bases, with 10 bases lying between them. From germline, CDR1 is SNHLY and CDR2 FYNNEI. The CDR3 spans 14 residues. Supplemented by reference TRBV2 and TRBJ2-3, the full variable domain reads EPEVTQTPSHQVTQMGQEVILRCVPISNHLYFYWYRQILGQKVEFLVSFYNNEISEKSEIFDDQFSVERPDGSNFTLKIRSTKLEDSAMYFCASRMAPSTDTQYFGPGTRLTVL.

The CDR3 DNA reads TGTGCCAGCGCCTGGGGCGGGGGGCTTTCGAACACCGGGGAGCTGTTTTTT. Its translation is CASAWGGGLSNTGELFF. The chain links TRBV2 to TRBJ2-2; 8 bases map to TRBD2. Germline V gene sequence: CDR1 SNHLY, CDR2 FYNNEI. CDR3 length equals 17 residues. V lost 8 bases, J lost 0 bases, and 11 bases stayed unmatched. Full variable domain (remainder filled in from reference TRBV2 and TRBJ2-2): EPEVTQTPSHQVTQMGQEVILRCVPISNHLYFYWYRQILGQKVEFLVSFYNNEISEKSEIFDDQFSVERPDGSNFTLKIRSTKLEDSAMYFCASAWGGGLSNTGELFFGEGSRLTVL.

V is TRBV5-6 and J is TRBJ1-5; a possible D gene is TRBD1 (5 bases). Trimming shortened V by 0 bases and J by 6 bases, and 10 bases separated the two germline ends. Germline CDR1 and CDR2: SGHDT and YYEEEE. The CDR3 contains 14 residues. This chain's CDR3 is CASSLEGVGQPQHF. CDR3 nucleotide sequence: TGTGCCAGCAGCTTGGAAGGGGTGGGTCAGCCCCAGCATTTT.

V usage is TRBV15 and J usage is TRBJ1-2; D remains unclear. The CDR3 totals 14 residues. Trimming left V 1 base short and J 4 bases short, with 10 bases between. CDR1 and CDR2 from the germline V gene are LNHNV and YYDKDF (reference sequence). The CDR3 sequence is CATSRVPISYGYTF. CDR3 nucleotides: TGTGCCACCAGCAGAGTACCTATCTCCTATGGCTACACCTTC.

The genes are TRBV25-1 and TRBJ2-1; D might be TRBD2 (6 bases). The CDR3 covers 15 residues. The germline V and J ends were trimmed by 6 bases and 2 bases, with 14 bases remaining between them. Germline-derived CDR1 and CDR2 are MGHDK and SYGVNS. The CDR3 DNA sequence: TGTGCCAGCAGCTGGGGACTTATCGCCTACAATGAGCAGTTCTTC. Translation: CASSWGLIAYNEQFF.

The chain is built from TRBV25-1 and TRBJ2-7, with a possible D match to TRBD2 (5 bases). Germline V CDR1 and CDR2: MGHDK, SYGVNS. The CDR3 has 15 residues. The V end was cut by 1 base, the J end by 0 bases, with 10 bases between. The CDR3 protein is CASSESEGSSYEQYF. CDR3 coding DNA: TGTGCCAGCAGTGAATCGGAAGGGAGCTCCTACGAGCAGTACTTC.

J is TRBJ2-6 and V is TRBV9; a possible D gene is TRBD2 (6 bases). The CDR3 runs to 17 residues. Trimming left V 0 bases short and J 1 base short, with 11 bases between. Germline lookup yields CDR1 SGDLS and CDR2 YYNGEE. The CDR3 here is CASSVGLAGSGANVLTF. The CDR3, as DNA: TGTGCCAGCAGCGTAGGGCTTGCGGGGTCTGGGGCCAACGTCCTGACTTTC.

The chain uses TRBV14 and TRBJ2-3; TRBD2 might be the D (5 bases). The CDR3 runs 16 residues. V lost 0 bases, J lost 4 bases, and 14 bases lay in between. CDR1 and CDR2 (germline): SGHDN, FVKESK. The CDR3: CASSQDVAYSSDTQYF. CDR3 coding DNA: TGTGCCAGCAGCCAAGACGTAGCGTACTCCTCAGATACGCAGTATTTT.